The clone carrying this T cell receptor beta chain was counted a few times. Its antigen remains unknown. These data are taken from a study of T cells in Graves' hyperthyroidism and ophthalmopathy. Study in general: Peripheral blood collection took place at initial diagnosis, before any treatment. Whole-study results and caveats: Blood held most thyroid clonotypes expanded above 0.001 frequency. By a 13 V-J model, ophthalmopathy was set apart from stable hyperthyroidism.

RNA transcripts provided the source from which TCR beta CDR3 regions were amplified. First-round RT-PCR with HTBI primers amplified the TCR CDR3 region. TCRdb fed the multiplex PCR reads into MiXCR, producing one record per CDR3 protein. The sample holds hundreds of thousands of distinct CDR3 sequences, 15% to 20% seen once. Exclusion of patients followed from uncontrolled infection, other autoimmune disease, pregnancy or lactation. The germline V gene encodes CDR1 DFQATT and CDR2 SNEGSKA (reference sequence). There are 17 residues in the CDR3. The V gene lost 5 bases and the J gene lost 3 bases, with 24 bases spanning the gap.

The clonotype was recovered from a man between 40 and 49 years old with Graves' ophthalmopathy. The V gene is TRBV20-1, the J gene TRBJ2-3; D possibly corresponds to TRBD1 (6 bases). Sample: blood. CDR3 nucleotide sequence: TGCAGTGCTGAGCCCCAGAGTGGCACAGGACAGACAGATACGCAGTATTTT. Translated, it gives CSAEPQSGTGQTDTQYF.